This T cell receptor beta chain came from a study of vaccination and CD4 T cells after COVID-19. Study details: Post-vaccine sampling followed dose two by a median roughly 74 days (range 14 to 241).

This CDR3 is 15 amino acids long. Germline CDR1 MNHEY, CDR2 SVGAGI. With V trimmed by 2 bases and J by 7 bases, 10 bases remained unmatched. Scientists ran DNA taken from cultured CD4+ T cells through the Oncomine TCR Beta short-read assay for sequencing. TCRdb redid the calling of the PCR reads with MiXCR, one entry per CDR3 protein. The data contain more than 12,000 distinct CDR3 sequences, over 25% of them singletons. As to treatment: approximately 11-day PBMC culture with coronavirus spike peptide pools or control peptides (ViraFEST assay). By share, this clonotype ranks as large (0.1 to 1%). The antigen is undetermined.

The source of this sequence is a human donor who received a COVID-19 vaccine. The V gene is TRBV6-5, the J gene TRBJ2-7, with 8 bases identical to TRBD2. This sample comprised CD4+ T cells from blood, cultured in vitro, obtained before SARS-CoV-2 vaccination. The CDR3 region is CASSYGQAGAWEQYF. The CDR3 nucleotides are TGTGCCAGCAGTTACGGGCAAGCGGGGGCCTGGGAGCAGTACTTC.